This T cell receptor (beta chain) was recovered during a study of blood T cells in healthy people across ages. Findings and limits, study-wide: Total diversity from one million sequenced T cells was likely underestimated.

A J-beta primer mix and a sample-barcoded 5' primer were used in a second PCR of about 7 to 12 cycles. TCRdb recomputed calls from the 5' RACE reads with MiXCR, one row per CDR3 protein. Seen here are about 1 million distinct CDR3 sequences, 35% to 55% observed once, and the top ten hold 18%. About 10 milliliters of peripheral blood were drawn from each donor. CDR3 length: 14 residues. About this clonotype: Antigen: not known.

This receptor was identified in a woman aged 60 to 75 in good health. The rearrangement uses TRBV21-1 and TRBJ2-3. TRBV21-1 is a listed pseudogene. Sequencing used blood. The CDR3 region is CATDEPSGADTQYF. The CDR3 bases are TGTGCCACCGACGAGCCCAGTGGTGCAGATACGCAGTATTTT.